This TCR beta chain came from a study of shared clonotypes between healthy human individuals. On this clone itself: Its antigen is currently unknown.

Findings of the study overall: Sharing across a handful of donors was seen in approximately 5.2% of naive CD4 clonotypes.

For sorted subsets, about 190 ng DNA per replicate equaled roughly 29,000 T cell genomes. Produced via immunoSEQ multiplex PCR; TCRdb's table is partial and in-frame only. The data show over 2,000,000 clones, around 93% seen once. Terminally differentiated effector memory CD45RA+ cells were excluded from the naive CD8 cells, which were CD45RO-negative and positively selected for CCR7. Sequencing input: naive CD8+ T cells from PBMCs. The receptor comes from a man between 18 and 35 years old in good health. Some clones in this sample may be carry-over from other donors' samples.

CDR3 sequence reads: CASSLELAGEFNEQFF. The CDR3, as DNA: TGTGCCAGCAGTTTGGAGCTAGCGGGAGAGTTTAATGAGCAGTTCTTC. The chain has TRBV28 and TRBJ2-1; TRBD2 agrees at 10 bases. The CDR3 totals 16 residues. Trimming took 3 bases from V and 7 from J; bases not matched to a gene: 9. The V gene's germline CDR1 is MDHEN and CDR2 SYDVKM.